Sequencing of this T cell receptor beta chain was carried out in a study of T cell repertoires in cytomegalovirus infection. MiXCR, run by TCRdb on the reads, gives a single entry per CDR3 protein. The repertoire has over 300,000 distinct CDR3 sequences, roughly 16% of them found once; the top ten carry about 12%. The CDR3 sequence is 14 residues long. V was pared by 5 bases and J by 3 bases, with 6 bases of the junction left unmatched. Comment on this clonotype: Its antigen is undetermined.

Findings and caveats of the study: The response measured ex vivo was dominated by TCR beta clonotypes (HLA-C-restricted and CMV-specific).

The receptor was isolated from a human donor in good health (CMV status not recorded). Some clones in this sample may be carry-over from other donors' samples. Specimen: PBMCs. This rearrangement joins TRBV12-3 or TRBV12-4 to TRBJ2-7, with TRBD1 identical over 8 bases. The CDR3 loop is CASSPGQAFYEQYF. DNA for the CDR3: TGTGCCAGCAGTCCGGGACAGGCTTTCTACGAGCAGTACTTC.